This is a list of T cell receptor beta chains from one sample in a study of blood T cell repertoires in COVID-19. Generated by immunoSEQ multiplex PCR, the TCRdb table keeps only in-frame clones and is missing some. The sample includes some 250,000 clones, 80% to 90% seen only once; the top ten take about 1.9%. The sequenced material came from PBMCs or T cells enriched from blood (not recorded which). The receptors were gathered from a woman between 50 and 59 years old who had recovered from COVID-19. CDR3s include the opening cysteine and the closing phenylalanine or tryptophan. Some rows have no size entry. The others give once, few or many, or a class for an expanded clone.

v_call	clone_size	j_call	cdr3_aa
TRBV28	once	TRBJ1-3	CASSPIDNSGNTIYF
TRBV19	NA	TRBJ1-2	CASRGVEGYTF
TRBV27	NA	TRBJ2-3	CASSLRAGRTDTQYF
TRBV10-2	NA	TRBJ1-2	CASGRQGDYGYTF
TRBV6-5	NA	TRBJ2-7	CASSYSPGEGYEQYF
TRBV7-2	NA	TRBJ1-1	CASSPQGGQGAEAFF
TRBV19	once	TRBJ2-3	CASSRSLQGGIDTQYF
TRBV4-1	NA	TRBJ2-7	CASSQDGQGYEQYF
TRBV28	NA	TRBJ2-1	CASSVGGTGFREQFF
TRBV7-9	NA	TRBJ1-1	CASSRQGSTEAFF
TRBV7-9	NA	TRBJ2-7	CASSLPGLAINEQYF
TRBV5-5	NA	TRBJ1-4	CASSLAAGVGNEKLFF